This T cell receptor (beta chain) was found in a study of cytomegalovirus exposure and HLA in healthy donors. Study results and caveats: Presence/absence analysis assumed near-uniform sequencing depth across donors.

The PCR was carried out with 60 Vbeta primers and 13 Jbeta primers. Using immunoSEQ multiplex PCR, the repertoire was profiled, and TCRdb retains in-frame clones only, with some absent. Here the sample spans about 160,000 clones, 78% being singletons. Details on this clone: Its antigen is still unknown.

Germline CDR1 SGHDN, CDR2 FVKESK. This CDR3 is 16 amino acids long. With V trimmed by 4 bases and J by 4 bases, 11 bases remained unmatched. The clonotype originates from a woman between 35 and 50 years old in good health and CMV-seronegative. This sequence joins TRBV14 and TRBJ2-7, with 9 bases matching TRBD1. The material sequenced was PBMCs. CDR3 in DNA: TGTGCCAGCAGCCTTTTTACCGGGACAGGGTTATACGAGCAGTACTTC. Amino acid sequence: CASSLFTGTGLYEQYF.